A single sample gave rise to the 29 T cell receptor beta chains below, sequenced in a study of cytomegalovirus exposure and HLA in healthy donors. The primer mix had 60 Vbeta and 13 Jbeta primers. Profiled with immunoSEQ multiplex PCR; TCRdb holds only in-frame clones, not every one. The sample shows 69,000 or so clones, around 76% of them seen only once. Sequencing was done on a sample of PBMCs. Source of these receptors: a young man in good health and CMV-seronegative.

The table lists this clone with a few counts. Other nucleotide sequences in the sample specify the same CDR3. The CDR3 here is CATSRERGSGANVLTF. In DNA form, the CDR3 reads TGTGCCACCAGCAGAGAGCGGGGCTCTGGGGCCAACGTCCTGACTTTC. The chain uses TRBV15 and TRBJ2-6; maybe TRBD2 (6 bases). Germline lookup yields CDR1 LNHNV and CDR2 YYDKDF (reference sequence). V was clipped by 0 bases and J by 0 bases, with 6 bases between them. The CDR3 length is 16 residues.

The chain couples TRBV10-3 to TRBJ1-1, with 10 positions matching TRBD1. Per the germline V gene, CDR1 is ENHRY and CDR2 is SYGVKD. The CDR3 loop spans 14 amino acids. Germline trimming cut 6 bases from V and 9 bases from J; bases unmatched to any gene: 10. The CDR3 DNA sequence: TGTGCCATCAGGGAGGGACAGGGGTCTGAACAAGCTTTCTTT. Its protein product is CAIREGQGSEQAFF.

This rearrangement joins TRBV9 to TRBJ2-2; no clear D gene. Trimming took off 2 bases at V and 5 bases at J, with 7 bases between the two ends. Germline assignment: CDR1 SGDLS and CDR2 YYNGEE. CDR3 length: 13 residues. CDR3 DNA sequence: TGTGCCAGCAGCGTTGGAGCTACCGGGGAGCTGTTTTTT. Encoded protein: CASSVGATGELFF. Variable domain in full (rest from reference TRBV9 and TRBJ2-2): DSGVTQTPKHLITATGQRVTLRCSPRSGDLSVYWYQQSLDQGLQFLIQYYNGEERAKGNILERFSAQQFPDLHSELNLSSLELGDSALYFCASSVGATGELFFGEGSRLTVL.

The V and J genes are TRBV7-6 and TRBJ2-1; 12 bases match TRBD2. CDR3 length: 17 amino acids. Losses at the gene ends were 5 bases for V and 6 bases for J; bases not matched to a gene: 11. In germline, CDR1 is SGHVS, CDR2 FNYEAQ. The CDR3 protein is CASSLRPQTSGGNEQFF. In DNA form, the CDR3 reads TGTGCCAGCAGCCTACGACCCCAGACTAGCGGGGGCAATGAGCAGTTCTTC.

This sequence joins TRBV15 and TRBJ1-1, with D perhaps matching TRBD1 (5 bases). The CDR3 spans 14 residues. V shed 5 bases and J shed 1 base, with 11 bases lying between them. Germline assignment: CDR1 LNHNV and CDR2 YYDKDF (reference sequence). This CDR3 reads CATSPPGGNTEAFF. In DNA form, the CDR3 reads TGTGCCACCAGCCCCCCCGGGGGGAACACTGAAGCTTTCTTT.

V gene TRBV5-1 combines with J gene TRBJ1-1; 7 bases are a match to TRBD1. The germline V gene encodes CDR1 SGHRS and CDR2 YFSETQ. The length of the CDR3 is 15 residues. Trimming cost V 4 bases and J 2 bases; bases outside gene matches: 8. DNA of the CDR3: TGCGCCAGCAGCGCGTGGGACAGCTCCAACACTGAAGCTTTCTTT. It is translated as CASSAWDSSNTEAFF.

The chain couples TRBV5-5 to TRBJ1-1; D is possibly TRBD1 (5 bases). There are 15 residues in the CDR3. Germline CDR1 SGHKS, CDR2 YYEKEE (reference sequence). V lost 1 base and J 3 bases, leaving 13 bases between the germline ends. CDR3 sequence (DNA): TGTGCCAGCAGCTTGAGGGCAGGGCTGGACACTGAAGCTTTCTTT. It translates to CASSLRAGLDTEAFF.

J is TRBJ2-6 and V is TRBV5-1, with D possibly TRBD2 on 5 matching bases. The CDR3 is 18 amino acids. CDR1 is SGHRS and CDR2 is YFSETQ in the germline V gene. Trimming shortened V by 4 bases and J by 0 bases, and 17 bases separated the two germline ends. CDR3 DNA: TGCGCCAGCAGCGCCGGACTGGGCTTTCACTCTGGGGCCAACGTCCTGACTTTC. This sequence encodes CASSAGLGFHSGANVLTF.

This chain links TRBV5-8 with TRBJ2-3; TRBD1 agrees at 7 bases. CDR1 SGHTS and CDR2 YDEGEE come from the germline V gene. J was trimmed by 1 base and V by 2 bases; bases with no gene match: 13. The CDR3 loop spans 18 amino acids. CDR3 sequence: CASSFEARRGRGTDTQYF. CDR3 nucleotides: TGTGCCAGCAGCTTTGAAGCCCGCAGGGGGAGAGGCACAGATACGCAGTATTTT.

J is TRBJ2-7 and V is TRBV28; possible D gene TRBD2, 6 bases. Germline assignment: CDR1 MDHEN and CDR2 SYDVKM. This CDR3 has 12 amino acids. V was shortened by 6 bases and J by 4 bases, with 10 bases between the two germline ends. The CDR3 nucleotides are TGTGCCAGCAGGGGACTCTTGTACGAGCAGTACTTC. This sequence encodes CASRGLLYEQYF.

With regard to this clone: Compared with germline, one end of the junction differs, possibly owing to a read error. The rearrangement uses TRBV7-9 and TRBJ1-5; 8 bases agree with TRBD1. This CDR3 is built from 13 residues. The germline gives CDR1 SEHNR, CDR2 FQNEAQ (reference sequence). The CDR3 DNA follows: TGTTCCAGCAACTCAGGGGGCGGTCAGCCCCAGCATTTT. Translation gives CSSNSGGGQPQHF.

This clone was counted a few times. V is TRBV13 and J is TRBJ1-5, with 9 positions matching TRBD1. The germline gives CDR1 PRHDT, CDR2 FYEKMQ (reference sequence). The CDR3 loop spans 15 amino acids. Trimming cost V 5 bases and J 5 bases; bases outside gene matches: 7. CDR3 residues: CASSLRQGDYQPQHF. CDR3 nucleotides: TGTGCCAGCAGCCTTCGACAGGGGGATTATCAGCCCCAGCATTTT. The variable domain in full, with the rest retrieved from reference TRBV13 and TRBJ1-5, is AAGVIQSPRHLIKEKRETATLKCYPIPRHDTVYWYQQGPGQDPQFLISFYEKMQSDKGSIPDRFSAQQFSDYHSELNMSSLELGDSALYFCASSLRQGDYQPQHFGDGTRLSIL.

The rearrangement joins TRBV7-9 to TRBJ2-3; D not resolved. The CDR3 sequence is 12 residues long. Trimming removed 1 base from V and 6 bases from J, with 5 bases in between. Germline loops: CDR1 SEHNR, CDR2 FQNEAQ (reference sequence). The CDR3 is CASSLVRDTQYF. The CDR3 region has the DNA TGTGCCAGCAGCTTAGTCCGGGATACGCAGTATTTT.

This rearrangement joins TRBV19 to TRBJ2-3; the match to TRBD1 covers 10 bases. Germline values: CDR1 LNHDA, CDR2 SQIVND (reference sequence). V lost 4 bases to trimming and J lost 1 base; unmatched junction nucleotides: 5. The CDR3 has 16 amino acids. CDR3 sequence reads: CASSSTGTGGTDTQYF. The CDR3 coding sequence is TGTGCCAGTAGTAGCACCGGGACAGGGGGCACAGATACGCAGTATTTT.

This clone was recorded a few times. This rearrangement joins TRBV7-9 to TRBJ1-2; D is undetermined. In germline, CDR1 is SEHNR, CDR2 FQNEAQ (reference sequence). With 4 bases removed from V and 7 bases from J, the gap between germline ends came to 10 bases. CDR3 length equals 12 residues. CDR3 bases: TGTGCCAGCAGCTGGGCGGGGTCTGGCTACACCTTC. Translation: CASSWAGSGYTF.

The chain combines TRBV6-5 with TRBJ2-2; 7 bases align to TRBD1. The CDR3 loop spans 14 amino acids. V lost 4 bases and J lost 3; bases outside the gene matches: 2. Germline assignment: CDR1 MNHEY and CDR2 SVGAGI. CDR3 bases: TGTGCCAGCAGTTCGGGACAGTACACCGGGGAGCTGTTTTTT. Protein product: CASSSGQYTGELFF.

This clone occurred a few times. The chain carries TRBV19 and TRBJ1-6; D may be TRBD1 (5 bases). Germline values: CDR1 LNHDA, CDR2 SQIVND (reference sequence). V was clipped by 1 base and J by 7 bases, with 11 bases between them. The length of the CDR3 is 15 residues. Here the CDR3 reads CASSIGAGKNSPLHF. The CDR3 DNA reads TGTGCCAGTAGTATAGGCGCAGGGAAAAATTCACCCCTCCACTTT.

The rearrangement uses TRBV4-3 and TRBJ2-5; TRBD2 is a possible D gene (5 bases). The V gene lost 0 bases and the J gene lost 3 bases, with 11 bases spanning the gap. Germline V gene data show CDR1 as LGHNA and CDR2 as YSLEER. The CDR3 totals 15 residues. The CDR3 is CASSQDGRAEETQYF. As DNA, the CDR3 is TGCGCCAGCAGCCAAGATGGGCGGGCGGAAGAGACCCAGTACTTC.

The rearrangement uses TRBV7-8 and TRBJ2-7; no reliable D call. Germline V gene sequence: CDR1 SGHVS, CDR2 FQNEAQ. There are 12 residues in the CDR3. The V end lost 4 bases, the J end lost 7 bases, and 11 bases lay between the germline ends. The CDR3 loop reads CASSWHVREQYF. CDR3 bases: TGTGCCAGCAGCTGGCATGTACGAGAGCAGTACTTC.

The V call is TRBV7-2, the J call TRBJ2-3; 7 nucleotides agree with TRBD1. The CDR3 runs to 14 residues. Germline-derived CDR1 and CDR2 are SGHTA and FQGNSA. V trimming: 4 bases; J trimming: 8 bases; junction bases outside the gene matches: 9. The CDR3 DNA reads as TGTGCCAGCAGCTCACAGACAGGGTATAGTACGCAGTATTTT. Translating it yields CASSSQTGYSTQYF. Based on the CDR3 plus reference TRBV7-2 and TRBJ2-3, the full variable domain is GAGVSQSPSNKVTEKGKDVELRCDPISGHTALYWYRQSLGQGLEFLIYFQGNSAPDKSGLPSDRFSAERTGGSVSTLTIQRTQQEDSAVYLCASSSQTGYSTQYFGPGTRLTVL.

The V gene is TRBV7-9, the J gene TRBJ2-5; 7 positions match TRBD2. The CDR3 extends over 14 amino acids. CDR1 is SEHNR and CDR2 is FQNEAQ in the germline V gene (reference sequence). V shed 1 base and J 5 bases; nucleotides not matched to a gene: 4. CDR3: CASSLGLAEETQYF. CDR3 in DNA: TGTGCCAGCAGCTTAGGGCTAGCGGAGGAGACCCAGTACTTC.

The rearrangement joins TRBV5-1 to TRBJ2-7; TRBD1 matches at 8 bases. V trimming: 9 bases; J trimming: 7 bases; junction bases outside the gene matches: 12. CDR1 SGHRS and CDR2 YFSETQ come from the germline V gene. The CDR3 contains 13 residues. CDR3 in amino acids: CATRRDRTGEQYF. The CDR3, as DNA: TGCGCCACCCGTCGGGACAGGACGGGGGAGCAGTACTTC.

V usage is TRBV9 and J usage is TRBJ2-7; TRBD1 aligns across 8 bases. This CDR3 region has 14 residues. Trimming took 3 bases from V and 3 from J; bases not matched to a gene: 5. Germline CDR1 SGDLS, CDR2 YYNGEE. The CDR3 region has the DNA TGTGCCAGCAGCGCCCGACAGGGGAACTACGAGCAGTACTTC. It specifies CASSARQGNYEQYF.

The chain combines TRBV4-1 with TRBJ2-1; TRBD1 aligns across 8 bases. CDR1 is MGHRA and CDR2 is YSYEKL in the germline V gene. V trimming: 2 bases; J trimming: 1 base; junction bases outside the gene matches: 4. The CDR3 has 16 amino acids. CDR3 DNA sequence: TGCGCCAGCAGCCAACTCCAGGGGGCTTCCTACAATGAGCAGTTCTTC. It yields the protein CASSQLQGASYNEQFF.

The rearrangement links TRBV6-1 to TRBJ2-7; tentatively, D is TRBD1 (6 bases). CDR3 size: 15 residues. Germline V CDR1 and CDR2: MNHNS, SASEGT. The V end was cut by 2 bases, the J end by 3 bases, with 14 bases between. The CDR3 DNA sequence: TGTGCCAGCAGTGAAAAGACAGGTGACTTCTACGAGCAGTACGTC. Protein: CASSEKTGDFYEQYV.

On this clone: A junction boundary mismatches the germline segment, possibly from a read error. The genes are TRBV5-8 and TRBJ2-1, with TRBD2 as a possible D gene (6 bases). The CDR3 loop spans 18 amino acids. The germline V gene has CDR1 SGHTS and CDR2 YDEGEE. The CDR3 protein is CASLGRGFGELSYSEQFF. The CDR3 DNA reads as TGTGCCAGCCTGGGGCGGGGATTCGGGGAGCTTTCCTACAGTGAGCAGTTCTTC. Drawing the rest from reference TRBV5-8 and TRBJ2-1, the complete variable domain is EAGVTQSPTHLIKTRGQQATLRCSPISGHTSVYWYQQALGLGLQFLLWYDEGEERNRGNFPPRFSGRQFPNYSSELNVNALELEDSALYLCASLGRGFGELSYSEQFFGPGTRLTVL.

V and J are TRBV5-1 and TRBJ1-4; perhaps TRBD1 as D (5 bases). V was clipped by 2 bases and J by 8 bases, with 10 bases between them. This CDR3 region has 13 residues. Per germline, CDR1 SGHRS and CDR2 YFSETQ. The DNA for the CDR3 is TGCGCCAGCAGCTTCGACAGCAGGGAAAAACTGTTTTTT. As protein: CASSFDSREKLFF.

V is TRBV10-1 and J is TRBJ2-5; the match to TRBD1 covers 9 bases. V lost 5 bases and J lost 5; bases outside the gene matches: 6. Germline-derived CDR1 and CDR2 are WNHNN and SYGVQD (reference sequence). This CDR3 has 14 amino acids. CDR3 nucleotide sequence: TGCGCCAGCAGTAGGGACAGGGAAGGCGAGACCCAGTACTTC. Translating it yields CASSRDREGETQYF.

CDR3 DNA sequence: TGTGCCAGCAGCCAAGCCTCGGGGGACCGGTATGAGCAGTTCTTC. This gives the protein CASSQASGDRYEQFF. This chain connects TRBV4-2 to TRBJ2-1; TRBD2 might be the D (6 bases). This CDR3 has 15 amino acids. V shed 1 base and J shed 8 bases, with 15 bases lying between them. CDR1 is LGHNA and CDR2 is YNFKEQ in the germline V gene.